This entry lists 23 T cell receptor beta chains sequenced from one sample in a study of blood T cell repertoires in COVID-19. Some clones are missing from TCRdb's copy, which holds only in-frame ones; the method was immunoSEQ multiplex PCR. Counted here are some 70,000 clones, 65% to 85% occurring once; the ten biggest clones make up roughly 12%. The material sequenced was peripheral blood. These receptors all stem from a man in his fifties with COVID-19, enrolled during active disease.

DNA of the CDR3: TGTGCCACTACGGGACAGGCAACTGGAAACACCATATATTTT. Encoded protein: CATTGQATGNTIYF. This chain uses TRBV2 with TRBJ1-3; 8 nucleotides agree with TRBD1. The junction had 7 bases not matched to a gene; V was cut back by 10 bases and J by 2 bases. From germline, CDR1 is SNHLY and CDR2 FYNNEI. This CDR3 contains 14 residues. The full variable domain, completed using reference TRBV2 and TRBJ1-3, is EPEVTQTPSHQVTQMGQEVILRCVPISNHLYFYWYRQILGQKVEFLVSFYNNEISEKSEIFDDQFSVERPDGSNFTLKIRSTKLEDSAMYFCATTGQATGNTIYFGEGSWLTVV.

The chain carries TRBV15 and TRBJ2-5; D unclear. Germline V lookup: CDR1 LNHNV, CDR2 YYDKDF (reference sequence). The CDR3 loop spans 13 amino acids. Trimming pared 4 bases from V and 5 bases from J, leaving 11 bases between. CDR3 region: CATSNIAGETQYF. The CDR3 DNA reads as TGTGCCACCAGCAACATAGCCGGGGAGACCCAGTACTTC.

This clone showed up many times. Its ends do not fully match the called genes, so a read error is possible. The J gene is TRBJ1-1, the V gene TRBV6-5; D is possibly TRBD1 (5 bases). The CDR3 loop spans 12 amino acids. The germline CDR1 and CDR2 sequences are MNHEY and SVGAGI. CDR3 region: CASSPGVPVVLF. The CDR3 region has the DNA TGTGCCAGCAGTCCGGGGGTCCCGGTGGTGCTCTTT.

The chain is built from TRBV30 and TRBJ1-5, with a weak D call TRBD1 (6 bases). The length of the CDR3 is 12 residues. The V end was cut by 7 bases, the J end by 2 bases, with 9 bases between. Germline CDR1 is GTSNPN and CDR2 is SVGIG (reference sequence). The CDR3 DNA reads as TGTGCCTCACAGGGAGGCAATCAGCCCCAGCATTTT. Protein: CASQGGNQPQHF.

The rearrangement uses TRBV5-1 and TRBJ1-4; TRBD1 aligns across 7 bases. CDR1 and CDR2 from the germline V gene are SGHRS and YFSETQ. V lost 0 bases and J lost 11; bases outside the gene matches: 13. This CDR3 is built from 16 residues. DNA for the CDR3: TGCGCCAGCAGCTTGGTAGGGGGCGGCTACGATCCTAAACTGTTTTTT. It is translated as CASSLVGGGYDPKLFF.

This clone was observed a handful of times. CDR3 DNA: TGTGCCAGCAGCAAGCTAGCGGGAGGGCGCGCAGATACGCAGTATTTT. It specifies CASSKLAGGRADTQYF. The chain couples TRBV21-1 to TRBJ2-3; the table's D gene call, TRBD2, was not cross checked with the DNA. TRBV21-1 is a documented pseudogene. This CDR3 comprises 16 residues.

This clone was counted a single time. V and J are TRBV10-2 and TRBJ1-1, with a possible D match to TRBD1 (6 bases). With 10 bases removed from V and 1 base from J, the gap between germline ends came to 13 bases. The CDR3 runs 13 residues. CDR1 is WSHSY and CDR2 is SAAADI in the germline V gene. The CDR3 region is CATRTDPNTEAFF. DNA of the CDR3: TGCGCCACCAGGACAGACCCGAACACTGAAGCTTTCTTT.

The chain links TRBV4-1 to TRBJ2-7, with 14 bases lining up with TRBD2. V lost 4 bases, J lost 3 bases, and 8 bases stayed unmatched. CDR3 length: 17 residues. The germline V gene encodes CDR1 MGHRA and CDR2 YSYEKL. In DNA form, the CDR3 reads TGCGCCAGCAGCCTCGGGACTAGCGGGAGAGGGGGCTACGAGCAGTACTTC. Its translation is CASSLGTSGRGGYEQYF.

The chain uses TRBV3-1 (or the pseudogene TRBV3-2) and TRBJ1-1; D not resolved. V was clipped by 1 base and J by 0 bases, with 15 bases between them. This CDR3 contains 17 residues. Per the germline V gene, CDR1 is LGHDT and CDR2 is YNNKEL (reference sequence). The chain's CDR3 is CASSQGLDVRLNTEAFF. The CDR3 DNA is TGTGCCAGCAGCCAAGGATTAGACGTCAGGTTGAACACTGAAGCTTTCTTT.

In DNA, the CDR3 is TGTGCCACCAGCAGAGGGACAGGGGGCTACGAGCAGTACTTC. Translating it yields CATSRGTGGYEQYF. The chain recombines TRBV15 with TRBJ2-7; TRBD1 aligns across 10 bases. CDR3 length equals 14 residues. V gave up 1 base and J gave up 3 bases; unmatched junction bases: 0. Germline V CDR1 and CDR2: LNHNV, YYDKDF (reference sequence).

The genes are TRBV19 and TRBJ2-1; TRBD2 agrees at 9 bases. CDR3 length equals 16 residues. With 4 bases clipped from V and 1 base from J, the junction kept 5 bases outside the gene matches. Germline CDR1 reads LNHDA; CDR2 reads SQIVND (reference sequence). The CDR3 sequence: CASSNSGRASYNEQFF. The CDR3 nucleotides are TGTGCCAGTAGTAATAGCGGGAGAGCATCCTACAATGAGCAGTTCTTC.

In this sample, this clone turned up a few times. V is TRBV19 and J is TRBJ2-1; TRBD1 agrees at 10 bases. With V trimmed by 4 bases and J by 5 bases, 5 bases remained unmatched. The CDR3 totals 15 residues. In germline, CDR1 is LNHDA, CDR2 SQIVND (reference sequence). The CDR3 DNA reads TGTGCCAGTAGTACCCGGGACAGGGGCAACAATGAGCAGTTCTTC. As protein: CASSTRDRGNNEQFF.

The chain uses TRBV10-2 and TRBJ1-1; 7 bases agree with TRBD1. CDR3 length: 14 residues. V dropped 3 bases and J dropped 2; count of bases not matched to a gene: 3. Germline V gene data show CDR1 as WSHSY and CDR2 as SAAADI. The CDR3 nucleotides read TGCGCCAGCAGTGACCGACAGGGAAACACTGAAGCTTTCTTT. Protein product: CASSDRQGNTEAFF.

This clone was picked up one time. The chain links TRBV27 to TRBJ1-2, with 7 bases that match TRBD1. Germline CDR1 and CDR2: MNHEY and SMNVEV (reference sequence). Trimming cost V 6 bases and J 6 bases; bases outside gene matches: 4. The CDR3 has 12 residues. CDR3 nucleotide sequence: TGTGCCAGCAGCGAGACAGGGAATGGCTACACCTTC. This codes for CASSETGNGYTF.

The V call is TRBV4-1, the J call TRBJ2-7; 8 nucleotides align to TRBD2. This CDR3 spans 16 amino acids. V lost 2 bases and J lost 1; bases outside the gene matches: 7. Germline V gene lookup returns CDR1 MGHRA and CDR2 YSYEKL. CDR3 DNA sequence: TGCGCCAGCAGCCAATTCGAAGCGGGAGCGTCCTACGAGCAGTACTTC. Translation gives CASSQFEAGASYEQYF.

This chain links TRBV5-4 with TRBJ2-1; 7 bases align to TRBD2. In germline, CDR1 is SGHNT, CDR2 YYREEE (reference sequence). This CDR3 is 14 amino acids long. The trim removed 4 bases at V and 5 bases at J, leaving 6 bases unmatched. Here the CDR3 reads CASSPGRADNEQFF. Written as DNA, the CDR3 is TGTGCCAGCAGCCCGGGGAGGGCTGACAATGAGCAGTTCTTC.

The CDR3 region is CATSGGLLNQPQHF. In nucleotides, the CDR3 is TGTGCCACCTCGGGAGGGCTACTGAATCAGCCCCAGCATTTT. The rearrangement joins TRBV19 to TRBJ1-5; D remains ambiguous. CDR3 length equals 14 residues. Between the trimmed V and J ends, which lost 10 bases and 4 bases, there was a span of 17 bases. The V gene's germline CDR1 is LNHDA and CDR2 SQIVND (reference sequence).

This rearrangement joins TRBV24-1 to TRBJ1-5, with D possibly matching TRBD1 (5 bases). The CDR3 extends over 15 amino acids. Germline loops: CDR1 KGHDR, CDR2 SFDVKD. Deletions cut 3 bases from V and 0 bases from J, with 8 bases between. CDR3 bases: TGTGCCACCAGTGATGCGGGGGGTAGCAATCAGCCCCAGCATTTT. Its protein product is CATSDAGGSNQPQHF.

This rearrangement joins TRBV5-4 to TRBJ2-7, with D possibly being TRBD2 (6 bases). V shed 4 bases and J shed 6 bases, with 14 bases lying between them. CDR1 is SGHNT and CDR2 is YYREEE in the germline V gene (reference sequence). This CDR3 has 13 residues. CDR3 coding DNA: TGTGCCAGCAGCCGGCGGGACCCCGTCGAGCAGTACTTC. Its protein is CASSRRDPVEQYF. Drawing the rest from reference TRBV5-4 and TRBJ2-7, the complete variable domain is ETGVTQSPTHLIKTRGQQVTLRCSSQSGHNTVSWYQQALGQGPQFIFQYYREEENGRGNFPPRFSGLQFPNYSSELNVNALELDDSALYLCASSRRDPVEQYFGPGTRLTVT.

This clone has more than one count but fewer than ten. The chain is built from TRBV7-2 and TRBJ2-5; unclear D gene. Germline V gives CDR1 SGHTA, CDR2 FQGNSA. Trimming cost V 1 base and J 9 bases, with 12 bases left between them. This CDR3 is 13 amino acids long. CDR3 sequence: CASSLERLLSQYF. The CDR3 DNA sequence: TGTGCCAGCAGCTTAGAGAGGCTCCTCTCCCAGTACTTC.

For the CDR3, the DNA is TGTGCCAGTAGTTTTACGGACAGGGGACGCCACAATGAGCAGTTCTTC. This gives the protein CASSFTDRGRHNEQFF. The chain carries TRBV19 and TRBJ2-1, with TRBD1 identical over 9 bases. V shed 5 bases, J shed 5 bases, and the junction held 10 bases outside the gene matches. Germline CDR1 is LNHDA and CDR2 is SQIVND (reference sequence). The CDR3 has 16 residues.

The V gene is TRBV7-9, the J gene TRBJ2-1, with D possibly TRBD2 on 7 matching bases. This CDR3 is built from 15 residues. V was trimmed by 5 bases and J by 1 base, leaving 12 bases between them. Germline CDR1 is SEHNR and CDR2 is FQNEAQ (reference sequence). The CDR3, as DNA: TGTGCCAGCAGCGTAAGCGGGACATCCTACAATGAGCAGTTCTTC. Translation gives CASSVSGTSYNEQFF.

V gene TRBV5-1 combines with J gene TRBJ2-2; D possibly corresponds to TRBD2 (7 bases). Trimming shortened V by 2 bases and J by 4 bases, and 15 bases separated the two germline ends. This CDR3 spans 16 amino acids. Looked up from germline, CDR1 is SGHRS and CDR2 is YFSETQ. The CDR3 region is CASSLPQGRGTGELFF. CDR3 DNA: TGCGCCAGCAGCTTACCGCAGGGGAGGGGCACCGGGGAGCTGTTTTTT. The whole variable domain, remainder taken from reference TRBV5-1 and TRBJ2-2, is KAGVTQTPRYLIKTRGQQVTLSCSPISGHRSVSWYQQTPGQGLQFLFEYFSETQRNKGNFPGRFSGRQFSNSRSEMNVSTLELGDSALYLCASSLPQGRGTGELFFGEGSRLTVL.